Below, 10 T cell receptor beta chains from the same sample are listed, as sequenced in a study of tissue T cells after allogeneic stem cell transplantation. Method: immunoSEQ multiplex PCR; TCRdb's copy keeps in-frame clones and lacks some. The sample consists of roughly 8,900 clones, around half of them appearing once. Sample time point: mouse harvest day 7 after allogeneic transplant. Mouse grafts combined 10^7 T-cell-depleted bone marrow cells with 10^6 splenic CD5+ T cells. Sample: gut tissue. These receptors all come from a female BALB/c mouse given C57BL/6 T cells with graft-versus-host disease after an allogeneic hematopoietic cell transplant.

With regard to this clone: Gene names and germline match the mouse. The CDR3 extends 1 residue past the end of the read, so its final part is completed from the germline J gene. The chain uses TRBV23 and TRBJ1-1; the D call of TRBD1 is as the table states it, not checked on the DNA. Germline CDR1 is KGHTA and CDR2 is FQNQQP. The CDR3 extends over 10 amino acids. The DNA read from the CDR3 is TGCTCCAGCAGGGACAGAGAAGTCTTC. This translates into CSSRDREVF. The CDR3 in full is CSSRDREVFF.

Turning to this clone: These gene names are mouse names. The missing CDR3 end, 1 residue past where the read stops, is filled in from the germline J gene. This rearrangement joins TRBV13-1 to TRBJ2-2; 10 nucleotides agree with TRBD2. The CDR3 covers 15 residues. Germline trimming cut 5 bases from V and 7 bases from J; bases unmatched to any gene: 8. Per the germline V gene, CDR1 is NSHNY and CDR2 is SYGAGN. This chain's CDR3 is CASREPGGANGQLYF. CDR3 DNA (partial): TGTGCCAGCAGGGAGCCTGGGGGGGCGAACGGGCAGCTCTAC.

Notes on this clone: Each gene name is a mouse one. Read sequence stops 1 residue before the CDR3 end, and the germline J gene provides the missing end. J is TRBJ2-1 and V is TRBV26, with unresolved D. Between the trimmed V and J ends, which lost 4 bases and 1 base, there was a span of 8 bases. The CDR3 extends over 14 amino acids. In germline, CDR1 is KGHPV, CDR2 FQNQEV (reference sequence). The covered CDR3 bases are TGTGCCAGCAGTCCCCCGGGAAACTATGCTGAGCAGTTC. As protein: CASSPPGNYAEQF. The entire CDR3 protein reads CASSPPGNYAEQFF.

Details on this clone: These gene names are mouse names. CDR3 DNA (partial): TGTGCCAGCAGTCTGTACCAGGAGAACACAGAAGTCTTC. This gives the protein CASSLYQENTEVF. The entire CDR3 sequence reads CASSLYQENTEVFF. The rearrangement uses TRBV26 and TRBJ1-1; no reliable D call. The read stops 1 residue short of the end of the CDR3; the missing end is completed from the germline J gene. The CDR3 is 14 residues long. Trimming shortened V by 1 base and J by 0 bases, and 6 bases separated the two germline ends. CDR1 and CDR2 from the germline V gene are KGHPV and FQNQEV (reference sequence).

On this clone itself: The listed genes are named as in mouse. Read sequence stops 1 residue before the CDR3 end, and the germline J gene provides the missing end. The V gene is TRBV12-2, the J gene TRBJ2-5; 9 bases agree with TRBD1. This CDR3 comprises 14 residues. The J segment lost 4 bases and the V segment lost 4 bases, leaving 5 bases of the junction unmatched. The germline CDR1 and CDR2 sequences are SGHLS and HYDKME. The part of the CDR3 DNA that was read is TGTGCCAGCTCCCGGGGACAGGGAGAAGACACCCAGTAC. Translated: CASSRGQGEDTQY. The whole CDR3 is CASSRGQGEDTQYF.

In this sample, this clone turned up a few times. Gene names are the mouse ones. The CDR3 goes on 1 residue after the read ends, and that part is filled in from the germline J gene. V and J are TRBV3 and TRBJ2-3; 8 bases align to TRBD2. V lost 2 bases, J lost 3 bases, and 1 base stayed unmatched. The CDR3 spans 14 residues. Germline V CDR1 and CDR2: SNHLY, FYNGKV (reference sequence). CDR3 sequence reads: CASSLNWGAETLYF. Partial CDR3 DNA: TGTGCCAGCAGCTTAAACTGGGGGGCAGAAACGCTGTAT.

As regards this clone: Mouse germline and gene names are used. Incomplete CDR3 DNA: TGTGCCAGCAGTCTCGGACTGGGGGGGTCTGAACAGTAC. Amino acid sequence: CASSLGLGGSEQY. The entire CDR3 is CASSLGLGGSEQYF. This chain links TRBV26 with TRBJ2-7; 12 nucleotides line up with TRBD2. Read data end 1 residue before the CDR3 end; the end is taken from the germline J gene. V lost 3 bases and J lost 6; bases outside the gene matches: 3. The V gene's germline CDR1 is KGHPV and CDR2 FQNQEV (reference sequence). The CDR3 loop spans 14 amino acids.

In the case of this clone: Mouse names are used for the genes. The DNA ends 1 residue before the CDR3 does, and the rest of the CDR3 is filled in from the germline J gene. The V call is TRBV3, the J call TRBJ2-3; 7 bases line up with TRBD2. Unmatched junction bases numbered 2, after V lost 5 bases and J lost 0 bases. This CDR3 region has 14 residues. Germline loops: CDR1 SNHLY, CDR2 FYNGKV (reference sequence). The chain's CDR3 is CASSRTGSAETLYF. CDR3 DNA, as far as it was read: TGTGCCAGCAGCCGGACTGGTAGTGCAGAAACGCTGTAT.

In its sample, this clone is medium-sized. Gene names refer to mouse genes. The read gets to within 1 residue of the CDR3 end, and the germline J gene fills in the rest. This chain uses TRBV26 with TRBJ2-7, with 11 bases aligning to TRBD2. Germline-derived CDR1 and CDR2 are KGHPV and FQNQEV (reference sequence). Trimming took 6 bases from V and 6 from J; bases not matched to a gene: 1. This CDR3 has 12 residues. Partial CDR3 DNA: TGTGCCAGCAGGGACTGGGGGGTTGAACAGTAC. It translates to CASRDWGVEQY. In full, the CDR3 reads CASRDWGVEQYF.

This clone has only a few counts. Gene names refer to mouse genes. CDR3 DNA (partial): TGTGCCAGCAGTCTGTCTCTGGGGTTCTCCTATGAACAGTAC. It specifies CASSLSLGFSYEQY. The full CDR3 reads CASSLSLGFSYEQYF. The J gene is TRBJ2-7, the V gene TRBV26; weak D call: TRBD2 (6 bases). Read sequence stops 1 residue before the CDR3 end, and the germline J gene provides the missing end. The germline V gene has CDR1 KGHPV and CDR2 FQNQEV (reference sequence). The length of the CDR3 is 15 residues. Trimming took 0 bases from V and 0 from J, leaving 9 bases between them.